The table lists the clone carrying this TCR beta chain with many counts. The antigen is unknown. MiXCR was run by TCRdb on the 5' RACE reads, yielding one entry per CDR3 protein. The sample holds a few hundred thousand distinct CDR3 sequences; roughly a tenth are singletons and the top ten take 9% to 10%. This specimen belongs to a study of identical twins. Notes on the study in general: Models, which agreed with sharing between unrelated individuals, nonetheless underestimated the out-of-frame TCR alpha sharing seen in monozygotic twins.

CDR1 is SQVTM and CDR2 is ANQGSEA in the germline V gene. Trimming left V 5 bases short and J 1 base short, with 11 bases between. The CDR3 is made up of 13 amino acids. The V and J genes are TRBV29-1 and TRBJ1-1; possible D gene TRBD1, 5 bases. Sample: memory T cells sorted from blood. The sequence came from a man aged 45-60 years in good health. DNA of the CDR3: TGCAGCGTTCCCACCCAGGGGAACACTGAAGCTTTCTTT. Its protein is CSVPTQGNTEAFF.